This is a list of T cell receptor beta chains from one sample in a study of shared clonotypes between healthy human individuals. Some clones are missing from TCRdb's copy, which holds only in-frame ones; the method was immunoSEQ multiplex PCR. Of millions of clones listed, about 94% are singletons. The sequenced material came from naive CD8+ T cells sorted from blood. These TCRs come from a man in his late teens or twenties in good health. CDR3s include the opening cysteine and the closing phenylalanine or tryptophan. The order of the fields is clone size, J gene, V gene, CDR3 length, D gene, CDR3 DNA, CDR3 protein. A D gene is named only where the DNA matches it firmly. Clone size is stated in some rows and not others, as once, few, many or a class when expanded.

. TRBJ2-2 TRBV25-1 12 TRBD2 TGTGCCACCTTGCGGGGGGACGGGGAGCTGTTTTTT CATLRGDGELFF
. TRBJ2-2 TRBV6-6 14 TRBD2 TGTGCCAGCACGACTAGCACGAACACCGGGGAGCTGTTTTTT CASTTSTNTGELFF
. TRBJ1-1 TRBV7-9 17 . TGTGCCAGCAGCTCAGGGAAAGGTCGGGGTATGAACACTGAAGCTTTCTTT CASSSGKGRGMNTEAFF
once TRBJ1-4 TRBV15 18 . TGTGCCACCAGCAGAGATCACGGCAGGCGAATGGACAATGAAAAACTGTTTTTT CATSRDHGRRMDNEKLFF
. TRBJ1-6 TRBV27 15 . TGTGCCAGCAGTTTTCTTCCGGGGGAGGATTCACCCCTCCACTTT CASSFLPGEDSPLHF
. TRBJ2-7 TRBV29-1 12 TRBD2 TGCAGCGTTGACTGGGGGGGGTACGAGCAGTACTTC CSVDWGGYEQYF
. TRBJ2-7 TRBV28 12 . TGTGCCAGCAGTTTAGGCCGGTACGAGCAGTACTTC CASSLGRYEQYF
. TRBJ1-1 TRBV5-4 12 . TGTGCCAGCAGGGGAGGAGGGACTGAAGCTTTCTTT CASRGGGTEAFF
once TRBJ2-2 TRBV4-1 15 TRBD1 TGCGCCAGCAGCCAAATGACAGGGGGCACCGGGGAGCTGTTTTTT CASSQMTGGTGELFF
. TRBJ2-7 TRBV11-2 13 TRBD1 TGTGCCAGCATGGGGGACAGAGATTACGAGCAGTACTTC CASMGDRDYEQYF
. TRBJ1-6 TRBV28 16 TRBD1 TGTGCCAGCAGCTACAAAACCGGGACAGGGACTTCACCCCTCCACTTT CASSYKTGTGTSPLHF
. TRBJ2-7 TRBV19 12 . TGTGCCAGTAGCTCCGTCGGCTACGAGCAGTACTTC CASSSVGYEQYF
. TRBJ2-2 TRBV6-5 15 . TGTGCCAGCAGTTACGGGCTAGCCTTCACCGGGGAGCTGTTTTTT CASSYGLAFTGELFF
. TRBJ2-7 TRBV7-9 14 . TGTGCCAGCAGCTTCCCCGGCAGTGAGGGCGAGCAGTACTTC CASSFPGSEGEQYF
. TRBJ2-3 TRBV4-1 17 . TGCGCCAGCAGCCAAGATAGAAAAGGGCAACACACAGATACGCAGTATTTT CASSQDRKGQHTDTQYF
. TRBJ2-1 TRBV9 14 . TGTGCCAGCAGCGTAGATTTGGGTTACAATGAGCAGTTCTTC CASSVDLGYNEQFF
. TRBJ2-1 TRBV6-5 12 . TGTGCCAGCAGTTACTCGACCGGTGAGCAGTTCTTC CASSYSTGEQFF
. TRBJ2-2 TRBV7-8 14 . TGTGCCAGCAGCTTATACTGGAACACCGGGGAGCTGTTTTTT CASSLYWNTGELFF
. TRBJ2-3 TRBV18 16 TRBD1 TGTGCCAGCTCACCCCGACAGGGTATTTCAACAGATACGCAGTATTTT CASSPRQGISTDTQYF
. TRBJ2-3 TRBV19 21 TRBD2 TGTGCCAGTAGTTCCCGAGGGGTTGGAGCGGGGGGGCGTAGGGACACAGATACGCAGTATTTT CASSSRGVGAGGRRDTDTQYF
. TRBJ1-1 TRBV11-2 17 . TGTGCCAGCAGCTTATCCTTCCGGCCCCACATGAACACTGAAGCTTTCTTT CASSLSFRPHMNTEAFF
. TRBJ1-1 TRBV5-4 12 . TGTGCCAGCAGCTTCGGTAACTCTGAAGCTTTCTTT CASSFGNSEAFF
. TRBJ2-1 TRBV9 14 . TGTGCCAGCAGCCCCCAAAGCACAGGGACTGAGCAGTTCTTC CASSPQSTGTEQFF
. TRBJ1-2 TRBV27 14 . TGTGCCAGCAGTTTTGGGGGGAGCGCCTATGGCTACACCTTC CASSFGGSAYGYTF
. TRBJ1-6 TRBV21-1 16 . TGTGCCAGCAGCAGTTCCCGGACAGGGGTGGATTCACCCCTCCACTTT CASSSSRTGVDSPLHF
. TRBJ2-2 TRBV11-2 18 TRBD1 TGTGCCAGCAGCCCCATAGGGGGCGCGGAAGGGAACACCGGGGAGCTGTTTTTT CASSPIGGAEGNTGELFF
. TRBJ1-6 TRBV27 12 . TGTGCCAGCAGTTTTCTAAATTCACCCCTCCACTTT CASSFLNSPLHF
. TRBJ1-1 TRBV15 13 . TGTGCCACCAGCGGGGGCATGGACACTGAAGCTTTCTTT CATSGGMDTEAFF
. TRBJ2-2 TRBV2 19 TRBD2 TGTGCCAGCAGTGAACAAGCTTTACTAGCGGGGAAAGAGACCGGGGAGCTGTTTTTT CASSEQALLAGKETGELFF
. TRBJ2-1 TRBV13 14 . TGTGCCAGCAGCTTAAGACCAGATCGCAATGAGCAGTTCTTC CASSLRPDRNEQFF
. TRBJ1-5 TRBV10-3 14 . TGTGCCATCAGTGGCGGTGGAGGGAATCAGCCCCAGCATTTT CAISGGGGNQPQHF
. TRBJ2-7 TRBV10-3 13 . TGTGCCATCAGTGAGGGACAGTTCTACGAGCAGTACTTC CAISEGQFYEQYF
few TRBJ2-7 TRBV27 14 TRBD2 TGTGCCAGCAGTCCTGGGACTAGTCCCTACGAGCAGTACTTC CASSPGTSPYEQYF
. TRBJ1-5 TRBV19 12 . TGTGCCAGTAGTATTGGGATTGAGCCCCAGCATTTT CASSIGIEPQHF
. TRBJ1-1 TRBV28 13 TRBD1 TGTGCCACCCAGGGGGCGGGGGCCACCGAAGCTTTCTTT CATQGAGATEAFF
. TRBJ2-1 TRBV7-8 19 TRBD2 TGTGCCAGCAGCTTAGCGAAAGCGGGAGGGCTAAGTAGTACGAATGAGCAGTTCTTC CASSLAKAGGLSSTNEQFF
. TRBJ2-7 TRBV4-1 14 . TGCGCCAGCAGCCAAGGGTTGACAGACTACGAGCAGTACTTC CASSQGLTDYEQYF
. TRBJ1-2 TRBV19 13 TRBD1 TGTGCCAGTAGTTCGACAGGGTTGTCTGGCTACACCTTC CASSSTGLSGYTF
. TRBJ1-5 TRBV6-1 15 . TGTGCCAGCAGTGAAACCGGGACACCCAATCAGCCCCAGCATTTT CASSETGTPNQPQHF
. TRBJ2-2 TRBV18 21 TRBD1 TGTGCCAGCTCACCAGTTCTTCCGGACAGGGGTTTAATGATGAACACCGGGGAGCTGTTTTTT CASSPVLPDRGLMMNTGELFF
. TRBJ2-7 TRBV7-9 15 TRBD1 TGTGCCAGCAGCCAATGGACAGGGGCCTCTTACGAGCAGTACTTC CASSQWTGASYEQYF
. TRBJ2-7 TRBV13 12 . TGTGCCAGCAGCTCGACCACCTACGAGCAGTACTTC CASSSTTYEQYF
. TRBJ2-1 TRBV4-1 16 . TGCGCCAGCAGCCAAGCCCCCCAGAGCTCCTACAATGAGCAGTTCTTC CASSQAPQSSYNEQFF
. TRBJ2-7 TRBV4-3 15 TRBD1 TGCGCCAGCAGCCAAGACTGGACAGGGGGCTTCGAGCAGTACTTC CASSQDWTGGFEQYF
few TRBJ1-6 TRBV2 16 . TGTGCCAGCAGTTCCGGTTTGCAAGGACCGGATTCACCCCTCCACTTT CASSSGLQGPDSPLHF
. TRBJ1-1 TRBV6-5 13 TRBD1 TGTGCCAGCTTTATAGGACAGGGGACTGAAGCTTTCTTT CASFIGQGTEAFF
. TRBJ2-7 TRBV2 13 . TGTGCCAGCAGTGAACACGGTCCCTACGAGCAGTACTTC CASSEHGPYEQYF
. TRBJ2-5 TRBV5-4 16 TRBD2 TGTGCCAGCAGCTCTCGGACTAGCGGGCTTCAAGAGACCCAGTACTTC CASSSRTSGLQETQYF
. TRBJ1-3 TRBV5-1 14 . TGCGCCAGCAGCTTGGTCGGGTCCGGAAACACCATATATTTT CASSLVGSGNTIYF
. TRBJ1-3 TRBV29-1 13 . TGCAGCGTTGGAGGGGTTTCTGGAAACACCATACATTTT CSVGGVSGNTIHF
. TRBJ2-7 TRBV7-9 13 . TGTGCCAGCAGCTTAGTCGGCCCCTACGAGCAGTACTTC CASSLVGPYEQYF
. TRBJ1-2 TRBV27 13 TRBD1 TGTGCCAGCAGTTTCACAGGGGCAGCTGGCTACACCTTC CASSFTGAAGYTF
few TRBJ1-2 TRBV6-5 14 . TGTGCCAGCAGTTACTCGAGTGGAAACTATGGCTACACCTTC CASSYSSGNYGYTF
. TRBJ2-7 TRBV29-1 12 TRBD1 TGCAGCGCGCTCGGACAGGACTACGAGCAGTACTTC CSALGQDYEQYF
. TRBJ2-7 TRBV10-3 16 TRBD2 TGTGCCATCAGTGACCCGGGGACTAGCGGACCCTACGAGCAGTACTTC CAISDPGTSGPYEQYF